This T cell receptor beta chain was sequenced during a study of blood T cell repertoires in COVID-19. Study-level background: T cells, B-cell-depleted T cells, or PBMCs provided the cDNA or gDNA that served as material.

Profiled with immunoSEQ multiplex PCR; TCRdb holds only in-frame clones, not every one. The data hold about 150,000 clones, with 80% to 85% observed a single time. CDR1 is MDHEN and CDR2 is SYDVKM in the germline V gene. Trimming left V 1 base short and J 7 bases short, with 17 bases between. The CDR3 is 16 amino acids. This clonotype originated in a young man with active or convalescent COVID-19. The chain couples TRBV28 to TRBJ2-1, with D perhaps TRBD2 (5 bases). The specimen sequenced was peripheral blood. The CDR3 region is CASSLLGSRFPNEQFF. The CDR3 DNA follows: TGTGCCAGCAGTTTATTGGGGAGTAGGTTCCCGAATGAGCAGTTCTTC.